This TCR beta chain derives from a study of cytomegalovirus exposure and HLA in healthy donors. The PCR contained 60 Vbeta and 13 Jbeta primers. Libraries were prepared by immunoSEQ multiplex PCR; TCRdb keeps only in-frame clonotypes and omits some of them. The top ten hold less than 4% of the sample, which has approximately 110,000 clones, 77% seen once. V lost 3 bases, J lost 5 bases, and 10 bases lay in between. Germline-derived CDR1 and CDR2 are KGHSH and LQKENI. There are 13 residues in the CDR3. A note on this clone: The antigen is not known.

Findings of the study overall: The study dropped some indistinguishable V segments, TRBV6-2 and TRBV6-3 among them.

The receptor was isolated from a human donor in good health. Sequenced sample: PBMCs. The chain employs TRBV18 and TRBJ1-1, with a tentative D call TRBD1 (5 bases). The CDR3 bases are TGTGCCAGCTCACCCGGGCAGGGTACTGAAGCTTTCTTT. Translation gives CASSPGQGTEAFF.